This TCR beta chain was recovered during a study of technical replicates of blood from a handful of donors. Only in-frame clones appear in the TCRdb table, and some are missing; sequencing was by immunoSEQ multiplex PCR. The sample records 55,000 to 65,000 clones, almost 97% being singletons. Material: T cells isolated from PBMCs. This clonotype originated in a human donor in good health.

CDR3 residues: CASSEQGVSYEQYF. In nucleotides, the CDR3 is TGTGCCAGCAGCGAACAGGGGGTGTCCTACGAGCAGTACTTC. This rearrangement joins TRBV9 to TRBJ2-7, with 8 bases lining up with TRBD1. The junction had 3 bases not matched to a gene; V was cut back by 3 bases and J by 1 base. Germline lookup yields CDR1 SGDLS and CDR2 YYNGEE. This CDR3 has 14 amino acids.